This T cell receptor beta chain was identified in a study of blood T cell repertoires in COVID-19. Turning to the study itself: COVID-19 samples collected from the United States, Italy and Spain covered acute and convalescent phases. The cDNA or gDNA used as material had been derived from T cells, B-cell-depleted T cells, or PBMCs.

The CDR3 runs 16 residues. V dropped 3 bases and J dropped 3; count of bases not matched to a gene: 3. Germline loops: CDR1 MNHEY, CDR2 SMNVEV (reference sequence). As handled by the study authors: Quantification of nucleated cells was approximated via reference gene primer amplification. The protocol was immunoSEQ multiplex PCR, while the TCRdb copy is restricted to in-frame clones and leaves out a portion. The D gene and trimming were derived from the DNA, and the V and J assignments and clone size from that table. The table has some 150,000 clones, about 85% seen once. The source is a middle-aged woman with active or convalescent COVID-19. V and J are TRBV27 and TRBJ2-1; the match to TRBD2 covers 12 bases. The sample was peripheral blood. The CDR3 nucleotides read TGTGCCAGCAGTTTTGGGACTAGCGGGTACTACAATGAGCAGTTCTTC. Residues: CASSFGTSGYYNEQFF.